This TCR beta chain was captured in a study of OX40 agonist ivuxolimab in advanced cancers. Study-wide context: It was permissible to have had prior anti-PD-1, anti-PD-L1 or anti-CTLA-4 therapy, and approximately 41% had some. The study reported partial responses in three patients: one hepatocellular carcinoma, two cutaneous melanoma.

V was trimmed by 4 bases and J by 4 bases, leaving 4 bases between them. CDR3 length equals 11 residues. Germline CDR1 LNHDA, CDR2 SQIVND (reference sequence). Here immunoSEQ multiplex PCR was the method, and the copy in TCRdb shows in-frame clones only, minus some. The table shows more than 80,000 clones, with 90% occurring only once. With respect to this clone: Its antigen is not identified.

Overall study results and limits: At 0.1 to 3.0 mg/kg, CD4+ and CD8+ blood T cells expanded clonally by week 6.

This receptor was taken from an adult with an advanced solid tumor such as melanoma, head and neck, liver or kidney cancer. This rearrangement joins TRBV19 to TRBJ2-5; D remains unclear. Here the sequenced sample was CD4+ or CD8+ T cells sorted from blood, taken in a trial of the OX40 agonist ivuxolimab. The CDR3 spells CASSTRETQYF. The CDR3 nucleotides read TGTGCCAGTAGTACAAGAGAGACCCAGTACTTC.